A single sample is the source of the 20 T cell receptor beta chains below, sequenced in a study of blood T cell repertoires in COVID-19. Assay used: immunoSEQ multiplex PCR; TCRdb lists only in-frame clones, some missing. The data show a few hundred thousand clones, 88% seen once. Sequences were obtained from PBMCs or T cells enriched from blood (not recorded which). The source is a woman in her 40s with acute COVID-19.

The genes are TRBV3-1 (or the pseudogene TRBV3-2) and TRBJ1-1, with a tentative D call TRBD1 (6 bases). This CDR3 region has 16 residues. V lost 6 bases to trimming and J lost 0 bases, with 17 bases between them. CDR1 is LGHDT and CDR2 is YNNKEL in the germline V gene (reference sequence). The CDR3 DNA reads TGTGCCAGCAGTAGTCCCGGGACACTTATGAACACTGAAGCTTTCTTT. Amino acid sequence: CASSSPGTLMNTEAFF.

The rearrangement uses TRBV25-1 and TRBJ2-3; D not certain. The length of the CDR3 is 11 residues. Germline-derived CDR1 and CDR2 are MGHDK and SYGVNS. Trimming pared 0 bases from V and 7 bases from J, leaving 2 bases between. CDR3 nucleotides: TGTGCCAGCAGTGAATATAATACGCAGTATTTT. It specifies CASSEYNTQYF.

The J gene is TRBJ1-4, the V gene TRBV27; D remains unclear. The CDR3 has 13 residues. Trimming shortened V by 5 bases and J by 7 bases, and 11 bases separated the two germline ends. Germline CDR1 and CDR2: MNHEY and SMNVEV (reference sequence). The DNA of the CDR3 is TGTGCCAGCAGTCCGGGATCGGGTGAAAAACTGTTTTTT. This sequence encodes CASSPGSGEKLFF.

The J gene is TRBJ1-3, the V gene TRBV9, with 9 bases fitting TRBD1. There are 14 residues in the CDR3. Germline V CDR1 and CDR2: SGDLS, YYNGEE. V lost 4 bases to trimming and J lost 7 bases; unmatched junction nucleotides: 6. The CDR3 region is CASSPGTGRNTIYF. The CDR3 region has the DNA TGTGCCAGCAGCCCCGGGACAGGGAGGAACACCATATATTTT. The whole variable domain, remainder taken from reference TRBV9 and TRBJ1-3, is DSGVTQTPKHLITATGQRVTLRCSPRSGDLSVYWYQQSLDQGLQFLIQYYNGEERAKGNILERFSAQQFPDLHSELNLSSLELGDSALYFCASSPGTGRNTIYFGEGSWLTVV.

V and J are TRBV7-2 and TRBJ1-1; perhaps TRBD1 as D (5 bases). Germline CDR1 reads SGHTA; CDR2 reads FQGNSA. V was pared by 0 bases and J by 0 bases, with 14 bases between. The CDR3 totals 17 residues. The CDR3 coding sequence is TGTGCCAGCAGCTTAGCGCTGGTTTGGGACTTGAACACTGAAGCTTTCTTT. Its translation is CASSLALVWDLNTEAFF.

CDR3 residues: CASRAGGSYEQYF. CDR3 nucleotides: TGTGCCAGCAGGGCTGGAGGCTCCTACGAGCAGTACTTC. The chain is built from TRBV7-2 and TRBJ2-7; D perhaps matches TRBD2 (5 bases). With 6 bases removed from V and 0 bases from J, the gap between germline ends came to 9 bases. The germline CDR1 and CDR2 sequences are SGHTA and FQGNSA. This CDR3 is 13 amino acids long.

This chain joins TRBV28 and TRBJ1-1, with 7 nucleotides matching TRBD1. Germline CDR1 reads MDHEN; CDR2 reads SYDVKM. This CDR3 is built from 13 residues. Trimming at V came to 8 bases and at J to 7 bases, leaving 10 bases not matched to a gene. The CDR3, as DNA: TGTGCCAGCGCTAGACAGGGATGGGGTGAAGCTTTCTTT. It encodes CASARQGWGEAFF.

The rearrangement joins TRBV5-1 to TRBJ2-7; 7 nucleotides match TRBD1. The V segment lost 5 bases and the J segment 2 bases; nucleotides outside the gene matches: 10. Germline loops: CDR1 SGHRS, CDR2 YFSETQ. The CDR3 consists of 15 residues. This CDR3 is CASREQTTGPYEQYF. In nucleotides, the CDR3 is TGCGCCAGCAGGGAACAGACGACAGGGCCCTACGAGCAGTACTTC.

This clone appeared once. The genes are TRBV30 and TRBJ2-7, with 7 bases identical to TRBD2. Unmatched junction bases numbered 15, after V lost 3 bases and J lost 7 bases. The CDR3 extends over 15 amino acids. Germline V gene sequence: CDR1 GTSNPN, CDR2 SVGIG (reference sequence). The CDR3 protein is CAWSGGTPLPWEQYF. CDR3 bases: TGTGCCTGGAGCGGGGGGACTCCCCTCCCTTGGGAGCAGTACTTC.

J is TRBJ1-3 and V is TRBV7-3, with 7 bases matching TRBD1. J lost 1 base, V lost 4 bases, and 7 bases had no gene match. CDR3 length equals 16 residues. Germline values: CDR1 SGHTA, CDR2 FQGTGA. The CDR3 region has the DNA TGTGCCAGCAGCTCGCAGGGGGTTACGTCTGGAAACACCATATATTTT. Translated, it gives CASSSQGVTSGNTIYF.

CDR3 in DNA: TGTGCCAGCAGCGACTTCAAACAGCCCCGGGACAGGGGTCGAGAGACCCAGTACTTC. Amino acids: CASSDFKQPRDRGRETQYF. The rearrangement links TRBV6-2 or TRBV6-3 to TRBJ2-5, with 10 bases lining up with TRBD1. This CDR3 is 19 amino acids long. Germline V CDR1 and CDR2: MNHEY, SVGEGT. Unmatched junction bases numbered 20, after V lost 6 bases and J lost 4 bases.

This clone has only a few counts. The rearrangement uses TRBV7-2 and TRBJ2-7, with 14 nucleotides matching TRBD2. With V trimmed by 3 bases and J by 3 bases, 13 bases remained unmatched. CDR1 and CDR2 (germline): SGHTA, FQGNSA. The CDR3 is made up of 19 amino acids. The CDR3 sequence is CASSFSTSGRDRSSYEQYV. The CDR3 region has the DNA TGTGCCAGCAGCTTTTCGACTAGCGGGAGGGATAGGTCAAGCTACGAGCAGTACGTC.

The chain joins TRBV9 to TRBJ1-2; no firm D call. V was clipped by 2 bases and J by 3 bases, with 17 bases between them. This CDR3 contains 16 residues. Germline assignment: CDR1 SGDLS and CDR2 YYNGEE. CDR3 residues: CASSVEVRSGDYGYTF. The CDR3 coding sequence is TGTGCCAGCAGCGTGGAGGTGAGATCCGGGGACTATGGCTACACCTTC.

In DNA, the CDR3 is TGTGCCAGCAGCTCACAGGGCGTAGGCGGCTACACCTTC. This sequence encodes CASSSQGVGGYTF. This chain uses TRBV11-3 with TRBJ1-2; D is possibly TRBD1 (6 bases). This CDR3 is built from 13 residues. Germline loops: CDR1 SGHNT, CDR2 YENEEA. V was pared by 4 bases and J by 8 bases, with 14 bases between.

V gene TRBV15 combines with J gene TRBJ1-3; 9 nucleotides match TRBD1. CDR3 size: 17 residues. The V gene end was trimmed by 3 bases and the J gene end by 4 bases; junction bases not matched to a gene: 10. Per the germline V gene, CDR1 is LNHNV and CDR2 is YYDKDF (reference sequence). Here the CDR3 DNA reads TGTGCCACCAGCAGGGAGGTACAGGGGGCCTCGGGAAACACCATATATTTT. It specifies CATSREVQGASGNTIYF.

The gene calls are TRBV5-1 and TRBJ2-1; 15 bases match TRBD2. The ends lost 0 bases at V and 0 bases at J; junction bases unmatched: 4. Germline V gives CDR1 SGHRS, CDR2 YFSETQ. The CDR3 runs 19 residues. The CDR3 DNA is TGCGCCAGCAGCTTGGTCGGACTAGCGGGAGGGCACTCCTACAATGAGCAGTTCTTC. Protein sequence: CASSLVGLAGGHSYNEQFF.

A single count supports this clone. The chain joins TRBV6-2 or TRBV6-3 to TRBJ1-5; the D is unclear. The CDR3 consists of 14 residues. Germline CDR1 and CDR2: MNHEY and SVGEGT. Trimming took off 5 bases at V and 7 bases at J, with 15 bases between the two ends. The CDR3 reads CASSRDGGPQPQHF. The DNA of the CDR3 is TGTGCCAGCAGTCGTGACGGCGGGCCCCAGCCCCAGCATTTT.

The rearrangement uses TRBV19 and TRBJ2-5, with D perhaps matching TRBD2 (6 bases). Germline values: CDR1 LNHDA, CDR2 SQIVND (reference sequence). V lost 4 bases, J lost 5 bases, and 14 bases lay in between. CDR3 length: 14 amino acids. The CDR3 DNA sequence: TGTGCCAGTAGTAGACTAGGGGTCTGGGAGACCCAGTACTTC. This codes for CASSRLGVWETQYF.

The chain joins TRBV28 to TRBJ1-1, with 7 bases lining up with TRBD1. The V gene's germline CDR1 is MDHEN and CDR2 SYDVKM. This CDR3 is built from 14 residues. The V segment lost 6 bases and the J segment 3 bases; nucleotides outside the gene matches: 7. The DNA of the CDR3 is TGTGCCAGCAGAACCAGACAGGGCCACACTGAAGCTTTCTTT. Protein: CASRTRQGHTEAFF. The whole variable domain, filled in from reference TRBV28 and TRBJ1-1, reads DVKVTQSSRYLVKRTGEKVFLECVQDMDHENMFWYRQDPGLGLRLIYFSYDVKMKEKGDIPEGYSVSREKKERFSLILESASTNQTSMYLCASRTRQGHTEAFFGQGTRLTVV.

The V and J genes are TRBV11-2 and TRBJ1-2; perhaps TRBD1 as D (5 bases). The CDR3 is 12 residues long. The V gene's germline CDR1 is SGHAT and CDR2 FQNNGV. Trimming shortened V by 3 bases and J by 8 bases, and 10 bases separated the two germline ends. The CDR3 reads CASSFSGGGYTF. The CDR3 region has the DNA TGTGCCAGCAGCTTTAGTGGGGGGGGCTACACCTTC. The full variable domain, in which reference TRBV11-2 and TRBJ1-2 provide the parts outside the CDR3, is EAGVAQSPRYKIIEKRQSVAFWCNPISGHATLYWYQQILGQGPKLLIQFQNNGVVDDSQLPKDRFSAERLKGVDSTLKIQPAKLEDSAVYLCASSFSGGGYTFGSGTRLTVV.